Listed below are T cell receptor beta chains from one sample, sequenced in a study of blood T cell repertoires in COVID-19. The assay was immunoSEQ multiplex PCR, and TCRdb's table has in-frame clones only and misses some. Of about 240,000 clones in the sample, 70% to 90% are singletons; the top ten hold around 3.3%. The source material was PBMCs or T cells enriched from blood (not recorded which). All receptors come from a woman between 40 and 50 years old with acute COVID-19. Each CDR3 is given with its conserved first and last residue. A D gene is named only where the DNA matches it firmly. Rows give clone size only sometimes, using once, few, many, or a class for an expanded clone.

>TRBJ2-5|TRBV2|TRBD2|-
CASSALQTSRWETQYF
TGTGCCAGCAGTGCCCTTCAGACTAGCCGATGGGAGACCCAGTACTTC
>TRBJ2-3|TRBV10-3|TRBD2|-
CAISEVSGKPDTQYF
TGTGCCATCAGTGAGGTTAGCGGGAAGCCAGATACGCAGTATTTT
>TRBJ1-5|TRBV4-2|-|once
CASSLDLGSNQPQHF
TGTGCCAGCAGCCTGGACTTAGGGAGCAATCAGCCCCAGCATTTT
>TRBJ2-7|TRBV2|-|few
CALGDTNSYEQYF
TGTGCGCTTGGGGACACGAACTCCTACGAGCAGTACTTC
>TRBJ2-3|TRBV5-4|-|-
CASSTAGHRSTDTQYF
TGTGCCAGCAGCACAGCGGGACACAGAAGCACAGATACGCAGTATTTT
>TRBJ2-5|TRBV11-3|TRBD2|-
CASSLFRQRGLQETQYF
TGTGCCAGCAGCTTATTCAGGCAGCGGGGCCTCCAAGAGACCCAGTACTTC
>TRBJ1-2|TRBV27|TRBD1|once
CASSLAGGNGYTF
TGTGCCAGCAGTTTAGCAGGGGGCAATGGCTACACCTTC
>TRBJ2-1|TRBV11-3|-|-
CASSFSWAASYNEQFF
TGTGCCAGCAGCTTCAGCTGGGCCGCCTCCTACAATGAGCAGTTCTTC
>TRBJ2-3|TRBV4-1|TRBD2|few
CASSQMLRESLADTQYF
TGCGCCAGCAGCCAAATGCTGCGGGAGAGTCTTGCAGATACGCAGTATTTT
>TRBJ2-2|TRBV7-3|-|-
CASSLARPNQNTGELFF
TGTGCCAGCAGCTTGGCTAGACCGAATCAAAACACCGGGGAGCTGTTTTTT
>TRBJ2-1|TRBV12-3/TRBV12-4|-|-
CASSPPESLFQFF
TGTGCCAGCAGTCCCCCGGAGTCCCTCTTTCAGTTCTTC
>TRBJ2-7|TRBV25-1|TRBD1|-
CASNKGTGRHEQYF
TGTGCCAGCAACAAAGGGACAGGGCGCCACGAGCAGTACTTC
>TRBJ1-3|TRBV19|-|-
CASSIEEGPNTIYF
TGTGCCAGTAGTATAGAGGAGGGGCCCAACACCATATATTTT
>TRBJ2-3|TRBV10-2|TRBD2|-
CASHSGRRITDTQYF
TGCGCCAGTCATAGCGGGAGGCGGATCACAGATACGCAGTATTTT
>TRBJ2-7|TRBV19|TRBD1|-
CASTRQGSLSEQYF
TGTGCCAGTACACGACAGGGAAGTCTCTCCGAGCAGTACTTC
>TRBJ2-1|TRBV30|-|-
CAWSVDSYSEQFF
TGTGCCTGGAGTGTAGACAGCTACAGTGAGCAGTTCTTC
>TRBJ2-3|TRBV6-1|-|-
CASSDGSTDTQYF
TGTGCCAGCAGTGACGGGAGCACAGATACGCAGTATTTT
>TRBJ2-5|TRBV19|TRBD1|once
CASSIGDRGTETQYF
TGTGCCAGTAGTATAGGGGACAGGGGAACAGAGACCCAGTACTTC
>TRBJ2-7|TRBV10-3|TRBD2|-
CAISELGSGRGTYEQYF
TGTGCCATCAGTGAGTTGGGTAGCGGGAGAGGTACTTACGAGCAGTACTTC
>TRBJ2-5|TRBV5-1|-|-
CASSLDRGQETQYF
TGCGCCAGCAGCTTGGATAGGGGCCAAGAGACCCAGTACTTC
>TRBJ1-2|TRBV3-1/TRBV3-2|-|-
CASSQDIGQIYGYTF
TGTGCCAGCAGCCAAGATATTGGGCAAATCTATGGCTACACCTTC
>TRBJ2-7|TRBV27|TRBD2|-
CASSFLGTSGYYEQYF
TGTGCCAGCAGTTTCCTAGGGACTAGCGGTTACTACGAGCAGTACTTC
>TRBJ1-1|TRBV27|TRBD1|-
CASSFRQGTEAFF
TGTGCCAGCAGTTTTCGACAGGGCACTGAAGCTTTCTTT
>TRBJ2-7|TRBV7-6|-|few
CASSSRTDYEQYF
TGTGCCAGCAGCTCACGGACAGACTACGAGCAGTACTTC
>TRBJ2-1|TRBV5-4|TRBD2|-
CASSLDLAGEQFF
TGTGCCAGCAGCTTGGACCTAGCGGGTGAGCAGTTCTTC